The 5 T cell receptor beta chains listed next were all sequenced from one sample in a study of beta chain features in type 1 diabetes. Whole-study findings and limits: When Type 1 diabetes patients were examined, their TCRB CDR3s proved moderately but significantly shorter in all four CD4+ subsets.

Expressed TCRB transcripts got sequenced, as all isolated RNA was reverse transcribed. Assay: immunoSEQ multiplex PCR; the TCRdb copy retains only in-frame clones and omits some. Found here are around 300,000 clones, about 15% of them singletons; the top ten hold less than 0.02%. Antigens of these TCRs are unknown. Material for sequencing was naive CD4+ T cells from blood. The receptors come from a man aged 18 to 30 with type 1 diabetes.

The J gene is TRBJ2-7, the V gene TRBV11-2; D perhaps matches TRBD2 (6 bases). Germline CDR1 reads SGHAT; CDR2 reads FQNNGV. The ends were cut back, 1 base at V and 0 bases at J, with 10 bases in the middle. This CDR3 spans 15 amino acids. The CDR3 here is CASSLVRDFSYEQYF. DNA for the CDR3: TGTGCCAGCAGCTTAGTTCGGGACTTCTCCTACGAGCAGTACTTC.

The chain carries TRBV28 and TRBJ2-7, with 7 nucleotides matching TRBD2. Germline V lookup: CDR1 MDHEN, CDR2 SYDVKM. This CDR3 contains 14 residues. V shed 11 bases, J shed 2 bases, and the junction held 12 bases outside the gene matches. The CDR3 loop is CAGAPGTTPYEQYF. In DNA, the CDR3 is TGTGCCGGGGCGCCCGGGACTACGCCCTACGAGCAGTACTTC.

DNA of the CDR3: TGTGCCAGCAGTTTATCCCGGGGAGGGGAGCAGTACTTC. It specifies CASSLSRGGEQYF. The chain couples TRBV28 to TRBJ2-7, with TRBD2 identical over 7 bases. Germline-derived CDR1 and CDR2 are MDHEN and SYDVKM. This CDR3 spans 13 amino acids. Germline trimming cut 1 base from V and 7 bases from J; bases unmatched to any gene: 4. Variable domain in full (rest from reference TRBV28 and TRBJ2-7): DVKVTQSSRYLVKRTGEKVFLECVQDMDHENMFWYRQDPGLGLRLIYFSYDVKMKEKGDIPEGYSVSREKKERFSLILESASTNQTSMYLCASSLSRGGEQYFGPGTRLTVT.

The chain employs TRBV9 and TRBJ2-2; tentatively, D is TRBD2 (5 bases). The CDR3 spans 12 residues. The germline V gene encodes CDR1 SGDLS and CDR2 YYNGEE. Trimming removed 2 bases from V and 7 bases from J, with 6 bases in between. CDR3 DNA sequence: TGTGCCAGCAGCGTGGCGGGCGGGGAGCTGTTTTTT. Protein: CASSVAGGELFF.

This chain connects TRBV28 to TRBJ1-6, with TRBD1 matching 8 bases. Germline CDR1 and CDR2: MDHEN and SYDVKM. CDR3 length: 15 residues. Trimming took 6 bases from V and 9 from J; bases not matched to a gene: 10. The DNA of the CDR3 is TGTGCCAGCAGGATAGGACAGGGACCTGTTTCACCCCTCCACTTT. This encodes CASRIGQGPVSPLHF. The full variable domain, in which reference TRBV28 and TRBJ1-6 provide the parts outside the CDR3, is DVKVTQSSRYLVKRTGEKVFLECVQDMDHENMFWYRQDPGLGLRLIYFSYDVKMKEKGDIPEGYSVSREKKERFSLILESASTNQTSMYLCASRIGQGPVSPLHFGNGTRLTVT.